Each of the 19 T cell receptor beta chains below was sequenced from the same sample in a study of T cells after somatic rescue of genetic block. Repertoires were generated with immunoSEQ multiplex PCR, while TCRdb's copy carries only in-frame clones and drops some. The table has 95,000 to 120,000 clones, about 90% seen once. Material: peripheral blood mononuclear cells (PBMCs). These TCRs come from a woman aged 18-29 years.

This clone was recorded only once. The chain couples TRBV19 to TRBJ2-5; 9 bases line up with TRBD2. The germline V gene encodes CDR1 LNHDA and CDR2 SQIVND (reference sequence). The V segment lost 1 base and the J segment 4 bases; nucleotides outside the gene matches: 4. The CDR3 is 15 amino acids. CDR3: CASSIVSSGRETQYF. The CDR3 coding sequence is TGTGCCAGTAGTATAGTGAGTAGCGGGAGAGAGACCCAGTACTTC.

This rearrangement joins TRBV14 to TRBJ1-1; 8 positions agree with TRBD1. Germline loops: CDR1 SGHDN, CDR2 FVKESK. After removal of 2 bases from V and 5 bases from J, the junction contained 10 bases not matched to a gene. The CDR3 loop spans 16 amino acids. DNA for the CDR3: TGTGCCAGCAGCCAATTGGACAGGGCTTGGTGGACTGAAGCTTTCTTT. This codes for CASSQLDRAWWTEAFF. The whole variable domain, remainder taken from reference TRBV14 and TRBJ1-1, is EAGVTQFPSHSVIEKGQTVTLRCDPISGHDNLYWYRRVMGKEIKFLLHFVKESKQDESGMPNNRFLAERTGGTYSTLKVQPAELEDSGVYFCASSQLDRAWWTEAFFGQGTRLTVV.

This clone was observed a handful of times. The chain recombines TRBV30 with TRBJ1-1; D might be TRBD1 (5 bases). The germline gives CDR1 GTSNPN, CDR2 SVGIG (reference sequence). Between the trimmed V and J ends, which lost 3 bases and 4 bases, there was a span of 24 bases. This CDR3 contains 17 residues. The CDR3 loop reads CAWSGPSTTRGSTEAFF. The CDR3 DNA reads TGTGCCTGGAGCGGACCCAGTACCACAAGGGGATCCACTGAAGCTTTCTTT.

This clone appeared once. The rearrangement joins TRBV9 to TRBJ2-5, with D tentatively TRBD2 (5 bases). V dropped 3 bases and J dropped 4 bases, with 16 bases sitting between them. The V gene's germline CDR1 is SGDLS and CDR2 YYNGEE. The CDR3 consists of 15 residues. DNA for the CDR3: TGTGCCAGCAGCGGAGGAGGATCGGGTGGAGAGACCCAGTACTTC. This encodes CASSGGGSGGETQYF.

The rearrangement links TRBV7-2 to TRBJ1-2; D perhaps matches TRBD1 (5 bases). This CDR3 comprises 13 residues. V lost 6 bases and J lost 4, with 12 bases in between. CDR1 is SGHTA and CDR2 is FQGNSA in the germline V gene. CDR3 sequence (DNA): TGTGCCAGCAGTTCCGGGACGCGCTATGGCTACACCTTC. This codes for CASSSGTRYGYTF.

Turning to this clone: Sequence at one end of the junction differs from germline and may be a read error. The chain couples TRBV5-1 to TRBJ1-3, with D perhaps TRBD1 (5 bases). The CDR3 is made up of 14 amino acids. Germline V gives CDR1 SGHRS, CDR2 YFSETQ. The CDR3 loop reads CASSGGTDTGNYYF. CDR3 nucleotides: TGCGCCAGCAGCGGCGGGACGGACACTGGAAACTATTACTTT. The variable domain in full, with the rest retrieved from reference TRBV5-1 and TRBJ1-3, is KAGVTQTPRYLIKTRGQQVTLSCSPISGHRSVSWYQQTPGQGLQFLFEYFSETQRNKGNFPGRFSGRQFSNSRSEMNVSTLELGDSALYLCASSGGTDTGNYYFGEGSWLTVV.

In its sample, this clone was seen a few times. The chain links TRBV7-2 to TRBJ1-6, with 7 bases aligning to TRBD1. Germline V gene lookup returns CDR1 SGHTA and CDR2 FQGNSA. The J segment lost 7 bases and the V segment lost 3 bases, leaving 9 bases of the junction unmatched. This CDR3 is 16 amino acids long. CDR3: CASSFEGALGNSPLHF. In nucleotides, the CDR3 is TGTGCCAGCAGCTTTGAGGGGGCGTTAGGGAATTCACCCCTCCACTTT. The full variable domain, its missing parts supplied by reference TRBV7-2 and TRBJ1-6, is GAGVSQSPSNKVTEKGKDVELRCDPISGHTALYWYRQSLGQGLEFLIYFQGNSAPDKSGLPSDRFSAERTGGSVSTLTIQRTQQEDSAVYLCASSFEGALGNSPLHFGNGTRLTVT.

The chain combines TRBV7-9 with TRBJ1-1; maybe TRBD1 (5 bases). CDR3 length: 14 amino acids. V gave up 3 bases and J gave up 3 bases, with 11 bases separating them. Germline CDR1 reads SEHNR; CDR2 reads FQNEAQ (reference sequence). CDR3 coding DNA: TGTGCCAGCAGCTTTCCTCAAGGGGACACTGAAGCTTTCTTT. Amino acids: CASSFPQGDTEAFF.

The chain combines TRBV28 with TRBJ1-2, with D tentatively TRBD1 (5 bases). Germline-derived CDR1 and CDR2 are MDHEN and SYDVKM. This CDR3 contains 13 residues. Trimming took off 8 bases at V and 7 bases at J, with 17 bases between the two ends. The CDR3 sequence is CASQVVGGGGYTF. The DNA of the CDR3 is TGTGCCAGCCAGGTGGTTGGGGGAGGTGGCTACACCTTC.

This clone was seen only once. The rearrangement joins TRBV4-2 to TRBJ1-6; TRBD1 matches at 7 bases. After removal of 10 bases from V and 9 bases from J, the junction contained 15 bases not matched to a gene. The germline CDR1 and CDR2 sequences are LGHNA and YNFKEQ. The CDR3 covers 15 residues. The CDR3 here is CATTPLDRDGSPLHF. The CDR3 nucleotides are TGTGCCACCACCCCCTTAGACAGGGATGGTTCACCCCTCCACTTT.

This sequence joins TRBV2 and TRBJ2-2; D gene unclear. V was trimmed by 2 bases and J by 7 bases, leaving 8 bases between them. This CDR3 is 13 amino acids long. The germline gives CDR1 SNHLY, CDR2 FYNNEI. DNA of the CDR3: TGTGCCAGCAGTGAACGGCAGGACGGGGAGCTGTTTTTT. It translates to CASSERQDGELFF. The entire variable domain, with the rest obtained from reference TRBV2 and TRBJ2-2, is as follows: EPEVTQTPSHQVTQMGQEVILRCVPISNHLYFYWYRQILGQKVEFLVSFYNNEISEKSEIFDDQFSVERPDGSNFTLKIRSTKLEDSAMYFCASSERQDGELFFGEGSRLTVL.

The gene calls are TRBV5-1 and TRBJ1-6, with 8 bases aligning to TRBD1. The CDR3 is 19 residues long. The V and J ends lost 4 bases and 0 bases, in that order; junction bases with no gene match: 12. Germline V gene sequence: CDR1 SGHRS, CDR2 YFSETQ. The CDR3 bases are TGCGCCAGCAGCCCCGGACAGGGTACCCAGAGCTCCTATAATTCACCCCTCCACTTT. Protein sequence: CASSPGQGTQSSYNSPLHF.

This clone was detected once. The V and J genes are TRBV9 and TRBJ1-6; D is unclear. This CDR3 comprises 14 residues. The germline V and J ends were trimmed by 0 bases and 9 bases, with 10 bases remaining between them. The germline gives CDR1 SGDLS, CDR2 YYNGEE. CDR3 in DNA: TGTGCCAGCAGCGTAGAACAATCATCTTCACCCCTCCACTTT. Its translation: CASSVEQSSSPLHF. The full variable domain, in which reference TRBV9 and TRBJ1-6 provide the parts outside the CDR3, is DSGVTQTPKHLITATGQRVTLRCSPRSGDLSVYWYQQSLDQGLQFLIQYYNGEERAKGNILERFSAQQFPDLHSELNLSSLELGDSALYFCASSVEQSSSPLHFGNGTRLTVT.

The rearrangement links TRBV6-1 to TRBJ2-3; possibly TRBD2 for D (6 bases). The CDR3 has 15 residues. With 5 bases removed from V and 4 bases from J, the gap between germline ends came to 16 bases. Germline V CDR1 and CDR2: MNHNS, SASEGT. For the CDR3, the DNA is TGTGCCAGCAGTTCCCGCGGGATGGGCGCAGATACGCAGTATTTT. It translates to CASSSRGMGADTQYF.

This rearrangement joins TRBV5-1 to TRBJ1-4; a weak D match, TRBD1 (6 bases). There are 15 residues in the CDR3. V gave up 4 bases and J gave up 4 bases, with 14 bases separating them. Per the germline V gene, CDR1 is SGHRS and CDR2 is YFSETQ. The CDR3 protein is CASSRGGANNEKLFF. Here the CDR3 DNA reads TGCGCCAGCAGCCGCGGGGGGGCGAATAATGAAAAACTGTTTTTT.

This chain links TRBV28 with TRBJ2-4; 9 bases fit TRBD1. Germline CDR1 is MDHEN and CDR2 is SYDVKM. Unmatched junction bases numbered 5, after V lost 6 bases and J lost 8 bases. CDR3 length: 13 amino acids. The CDR3 is CASRPGQGYIQYF. CDR3 sequence (DNA): TGTGCCAGCAGGCCGGGACAGGGATACATTCAGTACTTC. The full variable domain, in which reference TRBV28 and TRBJ2-4 provide the parts outside the CDR3, is DVKVTQSSRYLVKRTGEKVFLECVQDMDHENMFWYRQDPGLGLRLIYFSYDVKMKEKGDIPEGYSVSREKKERFSLILESASTNQTSMYLCASRPGQGYIQYFGAGTRLSVL.

The chain joins TRBV30 to TRBJ1-2; no clear D gene. Per the germline V gene, CDR1 is GTSNPN and CDR2 is SVGIG (reference sequence). V was pared by 6 bases and J by 6 bases, with 2 bases between. The CDR3 sequence is 8 residues long. This CDR3 is CACNGYTF. The CDR3 DNA reads TGTGCCTGCAATGGCTACACCTTC. Together with reference TRBV30 and TRBJ1-2, the CDR3 gives the full variable domain: SQTIHQWPATLVQPVGSPLSLECTVEGTSNPNLYWYRQAAGRGLQLLFYSVGIGQISSEVPQNLSASRPQDRQFILSSKKLLLSDSGFYLCACNGYTFGSGTRLTVV.

On this clone itself: Relative to the germline gene, one junction end is altered; a read error may explain this. The V gene is TRBV7-2, the J gene TRBJ2-1; 7 nucleotides align to TRBD1. There are 17 residues in the CDR3. Germline CDR1 and CDR2: SGHTA and FQGNSA. The CDR3 protein is CASSLAISGGAYNEQFF. The CDR3 DNA follows: TGTGCCAGCAGCTTGGCCATCTCAGGGGGAGCCTATAATGAGCAGTTCTTC. Variable domain in full (rest from reference TRBV7-2 and TRBJ2-1): GAGVSQSPSNKVTEKGKDVELRCDPISGHTALYWYRQSLGQGLEFLIYFQGNSAPDKSGLPSDRFSAERTGGSVSTLTIQRTQQEDSAVYLCASSLAISGGAYNEQFFGPGTRLTVL.

This chain joins TRBV29-1 and TRBJ1-4, with a tentative D call TRBD1 (6 bases). From germline, CDR1 is SQVTM and CDR2 ANQGSEA. Trimming pared 7 bases from V and 2 bases from J, leaving 14 bases between. The CDR3 spans 14 residues. This CDR3 reads CSGRSGVTNEKLFF. CDR3 in DNA: TGCAGCGGACGATCAGGGGTGACTAATGAAAAACTGTTTTTT.